This record looks at one TCR beta chain sequence and its context. The source of the sample is a study of blood T cell repertoires in COVID-19. Study at large: Both acute and convalescent COVID-19 samples were obtained from the United States, Italy and Spain.

Original processing methods: Counts of nucleated cells, estimated from reference gene primer amplification, were obtained. Some clones are missing from TCRdb's copy, which holds only in-frame ones; the method was immunoSEQ multiplex PCR. V, J and clone size derive from that table, while D and trimming were established from the DNA sequence. This table holds 75,000 or so clones, approximately 91% found once. The receptor's source is a man between 50 and 59 years old with acute or convalescent COVID-19. Sequenced sample: peripheral blood.

The CDR3 region is CASSQQGEVYGYTF. The CDR3 DNA reads as TGTGCCAGCAGTCAACAGGGGGAGGTATATGGCTACACCTTC. V is TRBV6-6 and J is TRBJ1-2; 8 nucleotides align to TRBD1. The CDR3 length is 14 residues. V lost 5 bases and J lost 5; bases outside the gene matches: 7. The germline V gene encodes CDR1 MNHNY and CDR2 SVGAGI (reference sequence).